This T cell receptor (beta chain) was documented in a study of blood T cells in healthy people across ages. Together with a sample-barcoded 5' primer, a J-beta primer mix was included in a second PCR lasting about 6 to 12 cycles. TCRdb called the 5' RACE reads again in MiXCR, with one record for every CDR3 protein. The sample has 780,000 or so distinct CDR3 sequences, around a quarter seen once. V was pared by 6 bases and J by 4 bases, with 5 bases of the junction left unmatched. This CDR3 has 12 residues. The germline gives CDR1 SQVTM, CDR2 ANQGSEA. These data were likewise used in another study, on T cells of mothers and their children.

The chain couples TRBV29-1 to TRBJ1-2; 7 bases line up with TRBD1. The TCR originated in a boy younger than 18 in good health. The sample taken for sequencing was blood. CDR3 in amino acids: CSVAGQSYGYTF. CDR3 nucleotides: TGCAGCGTCGCGGGACAGTCCTATGGCTACACCTTC.